One and the same sample provided the 16 T cell receptor beta chains below, sequenced in a study of blood T cell repertoires in COVID-19 (TCRdb year 2020). To prepare the library, the immunoSEQ multiplex PCR assay was applied. This is the immuneACCESS table as TCRdb keeps it, with only in-frame sequences that have V and J called. A part of the clones is gone; compared with another copy, unresolved V genes explain less than half, and the rest is unexplained. The sample table lists 45,000 to 60,000 clones, 70% to 90% of them with a count of one. About an eighth of the sample lies in the top ten. Sequencing was performed on peripheral blood. The receptor set was obtained from a man between 70 and 80 years old with active COVID-19.

The gene calls are TRBV19 and TRBJ2-3; 11 bases agree with TRBD2. The germline V gene has CDR1 LNHDA and CDR2 SQIVND (reference sequence). J was trimmed by 2 bases and V by 3 bases; bases with no gene match: 7. The CDR3 length is 17 residues. CDR3 nucleotides: TGTGCCAGTAGTATTGTCGCTAGCGGGGGGATCACAGATACGCAGTATTTT. Residues: CASSIVASGGITDTQYF.

This clone has more than one count but fewer than ten. The chain combines TRBV10-1 with TRBJ1-5; weak D call: TRBD1 (6 bases). Trimming stripped 6 bases from V and 0 bases from J, with 15 bases between. Germline CDR1 is WNHNN and CDR2 is SYGVQD (reference sequence). The CDR3 totals 16 residues. Here the CDR3 reads CASSCTGFHSNQPQHF. CDR3 DNA: TGCGCCAGCAGCTGTACAGGGTTTCATAGCAATCAGCCCCAGCATTTT.

The chain is built from TRBV6-2 or TRBV6-3 and TRBJ2-2, with 9 bases matching TRBD2. CDR3 length: 16 amino acids. J lost 0 bases, V lost 6 bases, and 5 bases had no gene match. From germline, CDR1 is MNHEY and CDR2 SVGEGT. CDR3 sequence reads: CASSKAGGTNTGELFF. The CDR3 bases are TGTGCCAGCAGCAAAGCGGGGGGAACGAACACCGGGGAGCTGTTTTTT.

This clone came up many times. The CDR3 spells CASSPTGPDGYTF. The CDR3 DNA reads TGTGCCAGCAGCCCAACAGGGCCGGATGGCTACACCTTC. The rearrangement uses TRBV4-2 and TRBJ1-2, with a tentative D call TRBD1 (6 bases). Trimming left V 4 bases short and J 6 bases short, with 12 bases between. CDR1 LGHNA and CDR2 YNFKEQ come from the germline V gene. CDR3 length: 13 amino acids.

The chain carries TRBV9 and TRBJ1-1, with D hard to call. Trimming pared 0 bases from V and 1 base from J, leaving 10 bases between. The germline V gene has CDR1 SGDLS and CDR2 YYNGEE. The CDR3 runs to 15 residues. For the CDR3, the DNA is TGTGCCAGCAGCGTAGGGCCGGGGTCGAACACTGAAGCTTTCTTT. Its protein product is CASSVGPGSNTEAFF.

The V call is TRBV6-5, the J call TRBJ1-2; D is possibly TRBD1 (6 bases). Trimming took 0 bases from V and 3 from J, leaving 14 bases between them. The CDR3 loop spans 16 amino acids. The germline gives CDR1 MNHEY, CDR2 SVGAGI. The CDR3 coding sequence is TGTGCCAGCAGTTACTCGACTACAGGGCCTCACTATGGCTACACCTTC. Its translation: CASSYSTTGPHYGYTF.

The chain uses TRBV14 and TRBJ1-4, with D possibly matching TRBD1 (5 bases). The ends were cut back, 0 bases at V and 4 bases at J, with 9 bases in the middle. The germline gives CDR1 SGHDN, CDR2 FVKESK. CDR3 size: 15 residues. The CDR3 loop reads CASSQDTRDNEKLFF. Written as DNA, the CDR3 is TGTGCCAGCAGCCAAGATACCAGGGATAATGAAAAACTGTTTTTT.

This clone was seen only once. The V gene is TRBV2, the J gene TRBJ1-6; weak D call: TRBD1 (6 bases). The CDR3 covers 15 residues. V dropped 7 bases and J dropped 5 bases, with 15 bases sitting between them. Germline V CDR1 and CDR2: SNHLY, FYNNEI. CDR3 region: CASTQWGPNNSPLHF. CDR3 bases: TGTGCCAGCACCCAGTGGGGGCCGAATAATTCACCCCTCCACTTT.

The chain has TRBV19 and TRBJ1-4; no clear D gene. Trimming pared 0 bases from V and 8 bases from J, leaving 13 bases between. Germline CDR1 LNHDA, CDR2 SQIVND (reference sequence). This CDR3 region has 15 residues. CDR3 sequence (DNA): TGTGCCAGTAGTATAGATTCCACCCCGAGGGAAAAACTGTTTTTT. Its protein product is CASSIDSTPREKLFF.

This clone showed up just once. The V and J genes are TRBV5-1 and TRBJ2-7, with 7 bases aligning to TRBD1. The CDR3 length is 14 residues. Trimming at V came to 3 bases and at J to 6 bases, leaving 9 bases not matched to a gene. The germline gives CDR1 SGHRS, CDR2 YFSETQ. The CDR3 protein is CASSSGTGAGEQYF. The CDR3 DNA reads as TGCGCCAGCAGCTCAGGTACAGGGGCGGGCGAGCAGTACTTC.

The V call is TRBV14, the J call TRBJ1-1, with 7 bases that match TRBD1. This CDR3 is built from 13 residues. J was trimmed by 8 bases and V by 4 bases; bases with no gene match: 7. Germline loops: CDR1 SGHDN, CDR2 FVKESK. CDR3 in DNA: TGTGCCAGCAGCCCCCAGGGGGTCTCGGAAGCTTTCTTT. Amino acids: CASSPQGVSEAFF.

The genes are TRBV2 and TRBJ1-6, with TRBD1 as a possible D gene (5 bases). Germline loops: CDR1 SNHLY, CDR2 FYNNEI. The CDR3 is made up of 14 amino acids. Trimming shortened V by 4 bases and J by 7 bases, and 11 bases separated the two germline ends. The CDR3 loop reads CASSAKGFNSPLHF. In DNA form, the CDR3 reads TGTGCCAGCAGTGCCAAGGGGTTCAATTCACCCCTCCACTTT.

The rearrangement links TRBV20-1 to TRBJ1-3; maybe TRBD1 (5 bases). This CDR3 spans 12 amino acids. Per the germline V gene, CDR1 is DFQATT and CDR2 is SNEGSKA (reference sequence). Trimming cost V 3 bases and J 7 bases, with 10 bases left between them. The CDR3 DNA follows: TGCAGTGCTAGTGGGGGGGGGAACACCATATATTTT. This sequence encodes CSASGGGNTIYF.

The sample holds a few counts of this clone. The chain employs TRBV18 and TRBJ1-2, with a tentative D call TRBD1 (6 bases). From germline, CDR1 is KGHSH and CDR2 LQKENI. The V end was cut by 6 bases, the J end by 7 bases, with 15 bases between. CDR3 length: 13 residues. CDR3 nucleotides: TGTGCCAGCTCCGAGGGGGACGCGGCTGGCTACACCTTC. Its protein product is CASSEGDAAGYTF.

The chain has TRBV4-3 and TRBJ2-3; 8 bases match TRBD1. CDR3 length equals 14 residues. Germline-derived CDR1 and CDR2 are LGHNA and YSLEER. V dropped 1 base and J dropped 6; count of bases not matched to a gene: 3. CDR3 DNA: TGCGCCAGCAGCCAAGGGACAGGGATGGATACGCAGTATTTT. Amino acids: CASSQGTGMDTQYF.

The chain has TRBV4-3 and TRBJ1-6; perhaps TRBD1 as D (5 bases). Looked up from germline, CDR1 is LGHNA and CDR2 is YSLEER. Trimming cost V 0 bases and J 3 bases, with 9 bases left between them. CDR3 length: 16 amino acids. The CDR3 DNA reads TGCGCCAGCAGCCAAGAGGGCCAGGGCTATAATTCACCCCTCCACTTT. Its translation is CASSQEGQGYNSPLHF.